Detailed here is one TCR beta chain. The CDR3 sequence is 15 residues long. CDR1 and CDR2 from the germline V gene are SGDLS and YYNGEE. V was cut by 4 bases and J by 4 bases, with 12 bases left in between. This sample was taken from a study of shared clonotypes between healthy human individuals. Deep was the level used in running the assay. Sequencing used immunoSEQ multiplex PCR; TCRdb keeps in-frame clones, though not all of them. Of more than 2,000,000 clones in the sample, 85% to 95% were seen once. CD45RA+ naive and CD45RA-negative memory subsets were separated from CD4+ cells. Specimen: naive CD4+ T cells from PBMCs. Subset: CD45RA+ positively selected. V gene TRBV9 combines with J gene TRBJ2-6; D might be TRBD1 (6 bases). This receptor was taken from a man aged 18 to 29 in good health. Some clones in this sample may be carry-over from other donors' samples. The CDR3 DNA sequence: TGTGCCAGCAGCTTCAGGGGATCCGGGGCCAACGTCCTGACTTTC. Translation gives CASSFRGSGANVLTF. The whole variable domain, filled in from reference TRBV9 and TRBJ2-6, reads DSGVTQTPKHLITATGQRVTLRCSPRSGDLSVYWYQQSLDQGLQFLIQYYNGEERAKGNILERFSAQQFPDLHSELNLSSLELGDSALYFCASSFRGSGANVLTFGAGSRLTVL.